A selection of T cell receptor beta chains follows, all from one sample in a study of post-analysis software for immune sequencing data. TCRdb re-derived calls from the PCR reads in MiXCR, one entry per CDR3 protein. The sample lists roughly 400,000 distinct CDR3 sequences; over 30% were seen once. The sequenced sample was blood. These receptors all stem from a girl aged 2-10 years with multiple sclerosis. Each CDR3 is given with its conserved first and last residue. D genes are given only for firm matches. The size field is filled for only some rows; it gives once, few, many or a size class.

D	V	size	J	CDR3	DNA
.	TRBV7-9	.	TRBJ2-7	CASSLGSAGREQYF	TGTGCCAGCAGCTTAGGATCCGCGGGAAGGGAGCAGTACTTC
TRBD1	TRBV28	few	TRBJ2-5	CASSFPRDRGRQETQYF	TGTGCCAGCAGTTTCCCCCGGGACAGGGGGCGCCAAGAGACCCAGTACTTC
.	TRBV7-2	few	TRBJ2-7	CASSLVAGFSYEQYF	TGTGCCAGTAGCTTAGTGGCGGGTTTCTCCTACGAGCAGTACTTC
TRBD1	TRBV6-6	.	TRBJ2-7	CASRRQGAGYEQYF	TGTGCCAGCAGACGACAGGGGGCTGGGTACGAGCAGTACTTC
.	TRBV20-1	.	TRBJ2-3	CSADWAGPNTDTQYF	TGCAGTGCCGATTGGGCGGGGCCAAACACAGATACGCAGTATTTT
TRBD2	TRBV10-3	.	TRBJ2-1	CAISESHLLSGGINEQFF	TGTGCCATCAGTGAGTCGCATTTACTTAGCGGGGGGATCAATGAGCAGTTCTTC
.	TRBV28	few	TRBJ2-7	CASSLWGHEQYF	TGTGCCAGCAGTTTATGGGGCCACGAGCAGTACTTC
TRBD1	TRBV20-1	.	TRBJ1-4	CSARVRGLDEKLFF	TGCAGTGCTAGAGTGAGGGGGCTCGATGAAAAACTGTTTTTT
TRBD2	TRBV27	few	TRBJ2-1	CASRRGGSNEQFF	TGTGCCAGTCGGCGGGGGGGTAGCAATGAGCAGTTCTTC
TRBD1	TRBV7-6	few	TRBJ2-7	CASSLGMGQDTYEQYF	TGTGCCAGCAGCTTAGGGATGGGACAGGATACCTACGAGCAGTACTTC
.	TRBV20-1	few	TRBJ2-5	CSARGTNRETQYF	TGCAGTGCTAGAGGGACAAACCGGGAGACCCAGTACTTC
.	TRBV20-1	few	TRBJ2-3	CSVWRGETDTQYF	TGCAGTGTTTGGAGAGGGGAGACAGATACGCAGTATTTT
.	TRBV5-6	.	TRBJ1-1	CASSLIGGLNTEAFF	TGTGCCAGCAGCTTAATTGGGGGATTGAACACTGAAGCTTTCTTT
.	TRBV20-1	few	TRBJ2-7	CSAAGGYEQYF	TGCAGTGCTGCCGGGGGCTACGAGCAGTACTTC
.	TRBV2	.	TRBJ1-5	CASSGHNQPQHF	TGTGCCAGCAGTGGGCACAATCAGCCCCAGCATTTT
.	TRBV9	.	TRBJ2-4	CASSEGSLLAKNIQYF	TGTGCCAGCAGCGAAGGGAGCTTACTAGCCAAAAACATTCAGTACTTC
.	TRBV16	.	TRBJ2-3	CASSWIITDTQYF	TGTGCCAGCAGCTGGATAATCACAGATACGCAGTATTTT
TRBD1	TRBV20-1	.	TRBJ1-2	CSARGDSYVGDYGYTF	TGCAGTGCTAGAGGGGACAGCTACGTGGGGGACTATGGCTACACCTTC
.	TRBV18	.	TRBJ2-1	CASSPPGPSPLHNEQFF	TGTGCCAGCTCACCTCCGGGTCCTTCCCCGCTTCACAATGAGCAGTTCTTC
.	TRBV29-1	once	TRBJ2-1	CSARHSNGNEQFF	TGCAGCGCTCGGCACTCCAACGGCAATGAGCAGTTCTTC
TRBD2	TRBV20-1	.	TRBJ2-5	CSAPRTSGEETQYF	TGCAGTGCTCCGCGGACTAGCGGGGAAGAGACCCAGTACTTC
.	TRBV7-2	.	TRBJ1-1	CASSLRESNTEAFF	TGTGCCAGCAGCTTACGGGAATCGAACACTGAAGCTTTCTTT
.	TRBV28	.	TRBJ1-5	CASSSPAWESSNQPQHF	TGTGCCAGCAGCTCCCCAGCATGGGAGAGTAGCAATCAGCCCCAGCATTTT
.	TRBV9	.	TRBJ1-6	CASSVGGRENSPLHF	TGTGCCAGCAGCGTAGGGGGCAGGGAGAATTCACCCCTCCACTTT
.	TRBV20-1	few	TRBJ1-5	CSARENRYNQPQHF	TGCAGTGCTAGAGAGAACAGATACAATCAGCCCCAGCATTTT
.	TRBV5-1	.	TRBJ2-5	CASMRGFLETQYF	TGCGCCAGCATGAGGGGATTCCTCGAGACCCAGTACTTC
.	TRBV6-2/TRBV6-3	few	TRBJ1-4	CASSYVATNEKLFF	TGTGCCAGCAGTTACGTCGCAACTAATGAAAAACTGTTTTTT
TRBD2	TRBV12-3/TRBV12-4	.	TRBJ2-3	CASSQPGTSGLYTDTQYF	TGTGCCAGCAGTCAACCTGGGACTAGCGGGCTTTACACAGATACGCAGTATTTT
.	TRBV5-1	.	TRBJ2-4	CASSPWAGAIITNIQYF	TGCGCCAGCAGCCCATGGGCAGGGGCGATAATAACAAACATTCAGTACTTC
TRBD1	TRBV20-1	few	TRBJ1-6	CSARAGTGRSPLHF	TGCAGTGCTAGAGCCGGGACAGGGCGTTCACCCCTCCACTTT
.	TRBV5-1	.	TRBJ2-7	CASSLSTGYENEQYF	TGCGCCAGCAGCTTGAGCACAGGATACGAGAACGAGCAGTACTTC
.	TRBV12-3/TRBV12-4	.	TRBJ1-2	CASSSGPPLTNYGYTF	TGTGCCAGCAGTTCCGGCCCCCCCTTGACGAACTATGGCTACACCTTC
.	TRBV6-5	.	TRBJ1-6	CASSYTTGARNSPLHF	TGTGCCAGCAGTTACACGACGGGGGCGCGTAATTCACCCCTCCACTTT
TRBD1	TRBV29-1	.	TRBJ1-1	CSVVTGVNTEAFF	TGCAGCGTTGTGACAGGGGTCAACACTGAAGCTTTCTTT
.	TRBV7-2	few	TRBJ2-5	CASSSGQKETQYF	TGTGCCAGCAGCTCCGGACAGAAAGAGACCCAGTACTTC